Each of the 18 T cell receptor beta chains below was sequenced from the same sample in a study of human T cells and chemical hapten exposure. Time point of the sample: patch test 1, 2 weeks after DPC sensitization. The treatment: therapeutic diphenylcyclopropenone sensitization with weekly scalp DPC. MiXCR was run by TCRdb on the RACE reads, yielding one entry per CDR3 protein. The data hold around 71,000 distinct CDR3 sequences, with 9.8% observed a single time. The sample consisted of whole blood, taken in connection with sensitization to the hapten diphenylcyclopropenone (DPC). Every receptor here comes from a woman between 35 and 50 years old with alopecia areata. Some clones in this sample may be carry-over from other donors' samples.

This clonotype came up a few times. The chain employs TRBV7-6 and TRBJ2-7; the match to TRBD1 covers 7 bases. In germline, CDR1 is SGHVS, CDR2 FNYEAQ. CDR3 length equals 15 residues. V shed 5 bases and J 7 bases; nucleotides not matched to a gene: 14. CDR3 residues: CASSPGTALTREQYF. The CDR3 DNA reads TGTGCCAGCAGCCCGGGGACAGCCCTAACTAGGGAGCAGTACTTC.

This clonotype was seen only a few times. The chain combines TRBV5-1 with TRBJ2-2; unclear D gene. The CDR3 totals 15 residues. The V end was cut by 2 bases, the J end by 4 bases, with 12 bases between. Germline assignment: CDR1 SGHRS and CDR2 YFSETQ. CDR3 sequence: CASSFSTATTGELFF. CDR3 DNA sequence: TGCGCCAGCAGCTTTTCCACAGCCACCACCGGGGAGCTGTTTTTT.

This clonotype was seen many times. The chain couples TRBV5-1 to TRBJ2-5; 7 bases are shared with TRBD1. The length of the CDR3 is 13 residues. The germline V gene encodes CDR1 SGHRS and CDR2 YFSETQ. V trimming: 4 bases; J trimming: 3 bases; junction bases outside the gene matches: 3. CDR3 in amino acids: CASSRDRKETQYF. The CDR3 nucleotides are TGCGCCAGCAGCCGGGACAGAAAAGAGACCCAGTACTTC.

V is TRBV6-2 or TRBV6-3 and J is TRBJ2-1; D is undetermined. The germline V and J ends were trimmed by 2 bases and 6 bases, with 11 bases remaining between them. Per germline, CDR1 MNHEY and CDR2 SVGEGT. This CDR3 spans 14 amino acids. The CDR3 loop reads CASSYANLPNEQFF. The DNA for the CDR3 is TGTGCCAGCAGTTACGCCAATCTCCCCAATGAGCAGTTCTTC.

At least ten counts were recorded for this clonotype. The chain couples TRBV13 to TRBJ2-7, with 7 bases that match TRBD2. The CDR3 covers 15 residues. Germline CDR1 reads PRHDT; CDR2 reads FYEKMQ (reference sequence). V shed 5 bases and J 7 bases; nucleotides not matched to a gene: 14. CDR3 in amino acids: CASSPTRGGWQEQYF. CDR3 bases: TGTGCCAGCAGCCCCACCCGCGGGGGATGGCAGGAGCAGTACTTC.

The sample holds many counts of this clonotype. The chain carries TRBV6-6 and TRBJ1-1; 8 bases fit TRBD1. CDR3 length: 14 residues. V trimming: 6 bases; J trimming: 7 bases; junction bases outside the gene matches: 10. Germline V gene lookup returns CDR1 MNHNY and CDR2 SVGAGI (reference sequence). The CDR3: CASSPAQGAIEAFF. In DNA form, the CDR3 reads TGTGCCAGCAGCCCAGCGCAGGGGGCCATTGAAGCTTTCTTT.

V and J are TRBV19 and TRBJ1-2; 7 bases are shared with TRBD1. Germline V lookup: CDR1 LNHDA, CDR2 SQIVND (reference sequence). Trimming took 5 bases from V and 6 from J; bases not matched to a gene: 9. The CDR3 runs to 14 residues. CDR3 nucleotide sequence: TGTGCCAGTAGTCTTGACAGGGCCGGAGATGGCTACACCTTC. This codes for CASSLDRAGDGYTF.

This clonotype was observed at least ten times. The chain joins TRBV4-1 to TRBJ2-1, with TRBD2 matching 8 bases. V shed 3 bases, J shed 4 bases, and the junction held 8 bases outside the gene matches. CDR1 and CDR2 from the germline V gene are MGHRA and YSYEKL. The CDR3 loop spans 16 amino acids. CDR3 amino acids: CASSQAHTGGYNEQFF. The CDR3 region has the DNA TGCGCCAGCAGCCAGGCCCACACGGGGGGGTACAATGAGCAGTTCTTC.

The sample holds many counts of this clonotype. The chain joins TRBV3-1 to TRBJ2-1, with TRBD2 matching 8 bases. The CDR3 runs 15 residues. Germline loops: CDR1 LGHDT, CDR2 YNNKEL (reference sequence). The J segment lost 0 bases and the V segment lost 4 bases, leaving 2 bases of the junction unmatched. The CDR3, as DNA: TGTGCCAGCAGCCCCGGGACTAGCTCCTACAATGAGCAGTTCTTC. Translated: CASSPGTSSYNEQFF.

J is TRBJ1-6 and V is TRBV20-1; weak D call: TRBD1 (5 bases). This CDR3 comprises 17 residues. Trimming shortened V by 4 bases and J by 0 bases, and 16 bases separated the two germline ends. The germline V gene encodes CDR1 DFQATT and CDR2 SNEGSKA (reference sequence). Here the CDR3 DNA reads TGCAGTGCTACTCGAGGGGCTCAAAGCTCCTATAATTCACCCCTCCACTTT. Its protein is CSATRGAQSSYNSPLHF.

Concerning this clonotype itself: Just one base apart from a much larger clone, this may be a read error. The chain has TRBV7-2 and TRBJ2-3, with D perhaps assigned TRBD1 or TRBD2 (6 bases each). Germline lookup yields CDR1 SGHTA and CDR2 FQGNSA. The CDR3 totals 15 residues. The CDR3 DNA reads TGTGCCAGCAGCTCGGGGGTAGGGAGGACAGATACGCAGTGTTTT. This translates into CASSSGVGRTDTQCF. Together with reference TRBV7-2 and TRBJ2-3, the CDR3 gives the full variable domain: GAGVSQSPSNKVTEKGKDVELRCDPISGHTALYWYRQSLGQGLEFLIYFQGNSAPDKSGLPSDRFSAERTGGSVSTLTIQRTQQEDSAVYLCASSSGVGRTDTQCFGPGTRLTVL.

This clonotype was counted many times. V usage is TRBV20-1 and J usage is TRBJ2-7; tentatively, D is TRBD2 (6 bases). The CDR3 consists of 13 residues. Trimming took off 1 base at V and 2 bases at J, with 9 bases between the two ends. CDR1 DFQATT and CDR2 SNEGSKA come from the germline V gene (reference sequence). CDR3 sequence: CSARASDTYEQYF. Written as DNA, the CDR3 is TGCAGTGCTAGAGCTAGCGACACCTACGAGCAGTACTTC.

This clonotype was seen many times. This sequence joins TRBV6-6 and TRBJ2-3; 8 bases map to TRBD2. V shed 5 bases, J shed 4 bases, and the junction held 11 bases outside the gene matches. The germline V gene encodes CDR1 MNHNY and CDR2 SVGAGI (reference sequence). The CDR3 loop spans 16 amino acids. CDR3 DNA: TGTGCCAGCAGTCCTCGGGGGGGGCCTAGGGCAGATACGCAGTATTTT. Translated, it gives CASSPRGGPRADTQYF.

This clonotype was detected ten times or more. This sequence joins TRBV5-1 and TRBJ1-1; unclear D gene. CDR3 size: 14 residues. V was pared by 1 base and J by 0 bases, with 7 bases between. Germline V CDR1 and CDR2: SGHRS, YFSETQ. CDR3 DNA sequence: TGCGCCAGCAGCTTGCAGGCCATGAACACTGAAGCTTTCTTT. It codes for CASSLQAMNTEAFF.

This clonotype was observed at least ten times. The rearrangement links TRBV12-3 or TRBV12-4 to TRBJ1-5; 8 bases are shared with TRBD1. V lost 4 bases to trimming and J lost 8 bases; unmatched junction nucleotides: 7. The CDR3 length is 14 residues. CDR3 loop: CASSSGQGIEPQHF. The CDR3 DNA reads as TGTGCCAGCAGTTCAGGACAGGGCATTGAGCCCCAGCATTTT.

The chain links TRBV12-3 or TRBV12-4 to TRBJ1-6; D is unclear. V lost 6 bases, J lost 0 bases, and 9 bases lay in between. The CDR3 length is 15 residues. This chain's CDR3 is CASRLGSSYNSPLHF. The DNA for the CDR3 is TGTGCCAGCAGGTTGGGGAGCTCCTATAATTCACCCCTCCACTTT.

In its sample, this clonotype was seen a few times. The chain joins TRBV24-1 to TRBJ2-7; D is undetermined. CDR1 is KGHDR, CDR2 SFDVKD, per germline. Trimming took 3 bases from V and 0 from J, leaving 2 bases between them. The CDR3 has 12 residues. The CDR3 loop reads CATSDSSYEQYF. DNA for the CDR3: TGTGCCACCAGTGATAGCTCCTACGAGCAGTACTTC.

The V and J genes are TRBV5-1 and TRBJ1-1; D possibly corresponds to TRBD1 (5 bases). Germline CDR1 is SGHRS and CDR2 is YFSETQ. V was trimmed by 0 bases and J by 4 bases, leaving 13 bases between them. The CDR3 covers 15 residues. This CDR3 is CASSLGEGWSTEAFF. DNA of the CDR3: TGCGCCAGCAGCTTGGGGGAGGGGTGGAGCACTGAAGCTTTCTTT. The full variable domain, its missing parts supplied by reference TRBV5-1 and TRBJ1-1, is KAGVTQTPRYLIKTRGQQVTLSCSPISGHRSVSWYQQTPGQGLQFLFEYFSETQRNKGNFPGRFSGRQFSNSRSEMNVSTLELGDSALYLCASSLGEGWSTEAFFGQGTRLTVV.